A selection of T cell receptor beta chains follows, all from one sample in a study of T cell repertoires in cytomegalovirus infection. TCRdb re-analysed the reads in MiXCR, keeping a single row per CDR3 protein. The sample shows 650,000 to 850,000 distinct CDR3 sequences, around 29% of them seen only once. No antigen is known for these receptors. Source: cultured CD8+ T cells from PBMCs, taken from culture after CMV antigen stimulation. The receptor source for this set is a human donor in good health (CMV status not recorded). Some clones in this sample may be carry-over from other donors' samples. Each CDR3 is given with its conserved first and last residue. A D gene is named only where the DNA matches it firmly. The size entry is marked missing in some rows and otherwise reads once, few, many or a size class.

v_call: TRBV5-1
j_call: TRBJ2-2
d_call: .
clone_size: .
cdr3_aa: CASSPQAGAGELFF
cdr3_nt: TGCGCCAGCAGCCCCCAGGCCGGGGCCGGGGAGCTGTTTTTT

v_call: TRBV7-6
j_call: TRBJ2-2
d_call: TRBD2
clone_size: once
cdr3_aa: CASSLVGLAGSNTGELFF
cdr3_nt: TGTGCCAGCAGCTTAGTGGGACTAGCGGGATCGAACACCGGGGAGCTGTTTTTT

v_call: TRBV27
j_call: TRBJ1-5
d_call: .
clone_size: many
cdr3_aa: CASSPGRSNQPQHF
cdr3_nt: TGTGCCAGCAGCCCCGGACGTAGCAATCAGCCCCAGCATTTT

v_call: TRBV7-6
j_call: TRBJ2-2
d_call: TRBD2
clone_size: .
cdr3_aa: CASSFRTSGSGELFF
cdr3_nt: TGTGCCAGCAGCTTTCGGACTAGCGGTTCCGGGGAGCTGTTTTTT

v_call: TRBV6-4
j_call: TRBJ1-1
d_call: .
clone_size: .
cdr3_aa: CASSDSSRNTEAFF
cdr3_nt: TGTGCCAGCAGTGACTCGAGCAGGAACACTGAAGCTTTCTTT

v_call: TRBV6-5
j_call: TRBJ1-4
d_call: .
clone_size: .
cdr3_aa: CASSYSIPHKLTNEKLFF
cdr3_nt: TGTGCCAGCAGTTACTCGATCCCCCACAAACTCACTAATGAAAAACTGTTTTTT

v_call: TRBV7-6
j_call: TRBJ2-3
d_call: TRBD2
clone_size: .
cdr3_aa: CASSPTSGGAGVFADTQYF
cdr3_nt: TGTGCTAGCAGCCCGACTAGCGGGGGGGCCGGGGTTTTCGCAGATACGCAGTATTTT

v_call: TRBV27
j_call: TRBJ2-4
d_call: .
clone_size: .
cdr3_aa: CASKGRQGGHIQYF
cdr3_nt: TGTGCCAGCAAAGGGAGACAGGGAGGGCACATTCAGTACTTC

v_call: TRBV6-5
j_call: TRBJ1-4
d_call: .
clone_size: few
cdr3_aa: CASSYGWPNEKLFF
cdr3_nt: TGTGCCAGCAGTTACGGGTGGCCCAATGAAAAACTGTTTTTT

v_call: TRBV5-1
j_call: TRBJ2-7
d_call: TRBD1
clone_size: .
cdr3_aa: CASSLAGQAREQYF
cdr3_nt: TGCGCCAGCAGCTTGGCTGGACAGGCAAGGGAGCAGTACTTC

v_call: TRBV5-5
j_call: TRBJ1-5
d_call: .
clone_size: .
cdr3_aa: CASSLYGRGGNQPQHF
cdr3_nt: TGTGCCAGCAGCTTATATGGACGGGGTGGGAATCAGCCCCAGCATTTT

v_call: TRBV19
j_call: TRBJ2-2
d_call: .
clone_size: few
cdr3_aa: CASSLRTALTGELFF
cdr3_nt: TGTGCCAGTAGTTTGAGGACAGCGCTCACCGGGGAGCTGTTTTTT

v_call: TRBV4-1
j_call: TRBJ2-1
d_call: TRBD2
clone_size: .
cdr3_aa: CASSQASGLAGANNEQFF
cdr3_nt: TGCGCCAGCAGCCAAGCTTCGGGACTAGCGGGGGCCAACAATGAGCAGTTCTTC

v_call: TRBV23-1
j_call: TRBJ2-7
d_call: .
clone_size: few
cdr3_aa: CASSQFDTDLSYEQYF
cdr3_nt: TGCGCCAGCAGTCAATTTGACACAGACCTCTCCTACGAGCAGTACTTC

v_call: TRBV18
j_call: TRBJ2-5
d_call: TRBD1
clone_size: .
cdr3_aa: CASSPRTGGTGETQYF
cdr3_nt: TGTGCCAGCTCACCACGGACAGGGGGGACTGGGGAGACCCAGTACTTC

v_call: TRBV11-1
j_call: TRBJ1-2
d_call: .
clone_size: few
cdr3_aa: CASSLAPTVNGYTF
cdr3_nt: TGTGCCAGCAGCTTAGCGCCCACAGTGAATGGCTACACCTTC

v_call: TRBV5-4
j_call: TRBJ1-5
d_call: TRBD1
clone_size: few
cdr3_aa: CASRGQGINQPQHF
cdr3_nt: TGTGCCAGCAGGGGACAGGGAATAAATCAGCCCCAGCATTTT

v_call: TRBV7-2
j_call: TRBJ1-2
d_call: TRBD1
clone_size: .
cdr3_aa: CASSLVRDRDF
cdr3_nt: TGTGCCAGCAGCTTAGTGAGGGACAGGGACTTC

v_call: TRBV7-9
j_call: TRBJ2-7
d_call: TRBD1
clone_size: few
cdr3_aa: CASSIRDRPYEQYF
cdr3_nt: TGTGCCAGCAGCATCCGGGACAGACCCTACGAGCAGTACTTC

v_call: TRBV25-1
j_call: TRBJ1-1
d_call: .
clone_size: .
cdr3_aa: CASSSDRTNTEAFF
cdr3_nt: TGTGCCAGCAGCTCTGACAGGACGAACACTGAAGCTTTCTTT

v_call: TRBV10-3
j_call: TRBJ1-6
d_call: .
clone_size: few
cdr3_aa: CAISGKEQNNSPLHF
cdr3_nt: TGTGCCATCAGTGGGAAGGAACAAAATAATTCACCCCTCCACTTT

v_call: TRBV7-6
j_call: TRBJ1-4
d_call: .
clone_size: few
cdr3_aa: CASSPEVATNEKLFF
cdr3_nt: TGTGCCAGCAGCCCAGAGGTTGCAACTAATGAAAAACTGTTTTTT

v_call: TRBV4-1
j_call: TRBJ1-1
d_call: .
clone_size: .
cdr3_aa: CASSPQPGGSTEAFF
cdr3_nt: TGCGCCAGCAGCCCTCAACCGGGGGGGAGTACTGAAGCTTTCTTT

v_call: TRBV7-9
j_call: TRBJ2-3
d_call: .
clone_size: few
cdr3_aa: CASHFKSDTQYF
cdr3_nt: TGTGCCAGCCATTTTAAGTCCGATACGCAGTATTTT

v_call: TRBV12-3/TRBV12-4
j_call: TRBJ2-2
d_call: TRBD2
clone_size: .
cdr3_aa: CASSLIPGGPGGELFF
cdr3_nt: TGTGCCAGCAGTTTAATCCCGGGGGGGCCGGGCGGGGAGCTGTTTTTT

v_call: TRBV6-5
j_call: TRBJ1-1
d_call: .
clone_size: many
cdr3_aa: CASSYLGQNTEAFF
cdr3_nt: TGTGCCAGCAGTTACTTAGGGCAGAACACTGAAGCTTTCTTT

v_call: TRBV7-8
j_call: TRBJ2-1
d_call: .
clone_size: .
cdr3_aa: CASSLMGGAYNEQFF
cdr3_nt: TGTGCCAGCAGCTTAATGGGGGGGGCATACAATGAGCAGTTCTTC

v_call: TRBV20-1
j_call: TRBJ2-5
d_call: TRBD2
clone_size: once
cdr3_aa: CSARDYASGGVGETQYF
cdr3_nt: TGCAGTGCTAGAGATTATGCTAGCGGGGGGGTGGGAGAGACCCAGTACTTC

v_call: TRBV12-5
j_call: TRBJ2-7
d_call: TRBD1
clone_size: .
cdr3_aa: CASGLPSRDRASTYEQYF
cdr3_nt: TGTGCTAGTGGTTTACCTTCCCGGGACAGGGCGTCGACCTACGAGCAGTACTTC

v_call: TRBV6-5
j_call: TRBJ1-5
d_call: .
clone_size: .
cdr3_aa: CASSVAPLQPQHF
cdr3_nt: TGTGCCAGCAGTGTAGCTCCGCTACAGCCCCAGCATTTT

v_call: TRBV28
j_call: TRBJ2-3
d_call: .
clone_size: .
cdr3_aa: CASSRTLTSTDTQYF
cdr3_nt: TGTGCCAGCAGTCGGACTCTCACTAGCACAGATACGCAGTATTTT

v_call: TRBV12-3/TRBV12-4
j_call: TRBJ2-1
d_call: TRBD2
clone_size: .
cdr3_aa: CASSPPRLAGGHHNEQFF
cdr3_nt: TGTGCCAGCAGCCCCCCCCGACTAGCGGGGGGGCACCACAATGAGCAGTTCTTC

v_call: TRBV20-1
j_call: TRBJ2-2
d_call: TRBD1
clone_size: .
cdr3_aa: CSARVETGGTGELFF
cdr3_nt: TGCAGTGCTAGAGTGGAGACAGGGGGCACCGGGGAGCTGTTTTTT

v_call: TRBV4-2
j_call: TRBJ2-3
d_call: TRBD1
clone_size: few
cdr3_aa: CASSQELRDRATDTQYF
cdr3_nt: TGTGCCAGCAGCCAAGAGCTAAGGGACAGGGCCACAGATACGCAGTATTTT

v_call: TRBV19
j_call: TRBJ2-1
d_call: .
clone_size: .
cdr3_aa: CASSGRADNEQFF
cdr3_nt: TGTGCCAGTAGCGGACGGGCCGACAATGAGCAGTTCTTC

v_call: TRBV6-5
j_call: TRBJ2-2
d_call: TRBD2
clone_size: .
cdr3_aa: CASSYNGGAAGELFF
cdr3_nt: TGTGCCAGCAGTTACAACGGGGGGGCCGCCGGGGAGCTGTTTTTT

v_call: TRBV4-1
j_call: TRBJ2-2
d_call: .
clone_size: .
cdr3_aa: CASSLDAHTSSGELFF
cdr3_nt: TGCGCCAGCAGCCTTGACGCACACACCTCTAGCGGGGAGCTGTTTTTT

v_call: TRBV19
j_call: TRBJ1-2
d_call: .
clone_size: .
cdr3_aa: CASSPGTAHPQGYTF
cdr3_nt: TGTGCCAGTAGTCCCGGGACCGCCCACCCCCAGGGCTACACCTTC